A single sample is the source of the 26 T cell receptor beta chains below, sequenced in a study of metastatic and nonmetastatic thyroid tumors. TCRdb re-analyzed the PCR reads through MiXCR. The sample holds some 30,000 clones, about 30% seen once. None of the patients had undergone any treatment ahead of thyroid surgery. Sample: blood. These receptors were taken from a female donor with papillary thyroid cancer or a benign thyroid nodule (not recorded which). Some clones in this sample may be carry-over from other donors' samples.

The chain combines TRBV5-1 with TRBJ2-7; 10 bases align to TRBD1. This CDR3 has 15 residues. V dropped 4 bases and J dropped 2; count of bases not matched to a gene: 6. Germline V CDR1 and CDR2: SGHRS, YFSETQ. This CDR3 is CASSGGQGLAYEQYF. The CDR3 nucleotides read TGCGCCAGCAGCGGGGGACAGGGGCTCGCCTACGAGCAGTACTTC.

About this clone itself: The junction shows a germline mismatch at one end, possibly a read error. The chain joins TRBV20-1 to TRBJ2-3; D possibly corresponds to TRBD2 (5 bases). CDR1 and CDR2 from the germline V gene are DFQATT and SNEGSKA (reference sequence). This CDR3 region has 15 residues. CDR3 coding DNA: TGCAGTGCCCCCGTTTGCGGTGCTAGCACAGATACGCAGTTTTTT. It encodes CSAPVCGASTDTQFF.

There are many counts of this clone. The rearrangement uses TRBV4-2 and TRBJ1-4; TRBD1 agrees at 8 bases. The CDR3 covers 20 residues. Per germline, CDR1 LGHNA and CDR2 YNFKEQ. Germline trimming cut 1 base from V and 0 bases from J; bases unmatched to any gene: 13. DNA of the CDR3: TGTGCCAGCAGCCAAGCTGGGACAGGAGACTCTAGAGCAACTAATGAAAAACTGTTTTTT. The encoded protein is CASSQAGTGDSRATNEKLFF.

This chain joins TRBV20-1 and TRBJ2-1; tentatively, D is TRBD2 (6 bases). CDR1 and CDR2 (germline): DFQATT, SNEGSKA (reference sequence). The CDR3 totals 16 residues. Trimming cost V 0 bases and J 2 bases, with 14 bases left between them. The CDR3 spells CSARDFRESPYNEQFF. CDR3 nucleotide sequence: TGCAGTGCTAGAGATTTTCGGGAGAGTCCCTACAATGAGCAGTTCTTC.

This clone was observed many times. CDR3 DNA sequence: TGTGCCAGCAGCCAACTTGACAGGGGGCGCCTTGGCTACACCTTC. This translates into CASSQLDRGRLGYTF. The V gene is TRBV5-6, the J gene TRBJ1-2; 10 bases align to TRBD1. The CDR3 totals 15 residues. The V segment lost 4 bases and the J segment 7 bases; nucleotides outside the gene matches: 10. Germline V gene sequence: CDR1 SGHDT, CDR2 YYEEEE.

In regard to this clone: Relative to the germline gene, one junction end is altered; a read error may explain this. V gene TRBV6-5 combines with J gene TRBJ2-2; 15 bases align to TRBD2. The CDR3 consists of 15 residues. The germline gives CDR1 MNHEY, CDR2 SVGAGI. The CDR3 region has the DNA TGTGCCAGTAGGGGACTAGCGGGAGGCGGCGGTGAGCTTTTTTTT. Translated: CASRGLAGGGGELFF.

This clone was observed at least ten times. CDR3 in DNA: TGTGCCTGGAGTCATCGGGCGGGAGGGCCTATTGAGCAGTTCTTC. Translation gives CAWSHRAGGPIEQFF. The chain links TRBV30 to TRBJ2-1; 9 bases fit TRBD2. The CDR3 has 15 amino acids. J gave up 9 bases and V 2 bases, and 11 bases lay outside the gene matches. Looked up from germline, CDR1 is GTSNPN and CDR2 is SVGIG (reference sequence).

The rearrangement uses TRBV18 and TRBJ2-7, with 8 bases lining up with TRBD2. CDR1 KGHSH and CDR2 LQKENI come from the germline V gene. The length of the CDR3 is 15 residues. With 4 bases clipped from V and 4 bases from J, the junction kept 9 bases outside the gene matches. The CDR3 is CASSLTGGGLYEQYF. In DNA form, the CDR3 reads TGTGCCAGCTCACTAACGGGCGGGGGGCTATACGAGCAGTACTTC.

This clone showed up many times. The chain combines TRBV3-1 with TRBJ2-7; the match to TRBD2 covers 10 bases. The CDR3 runs to 16 residues. Losses at the gene ends were 6 bases for V and 6 bases for J; bases not matched to a gene: 14. Looked up from germline, CDR1 is LGHDT and CDR2 is YNNKEL (reference sequence). The CDR3 sequence is CASRPPTSGEDSEQYF. The CDR3, as DNA: TGTGCCAGCAGACCTCCAACTAGCGGGGAGGATAGCGAGCAGTACTTC.

This clone was counted between two and nine times. The V call is TRBV11-3, the J call TRBJ1-2; unclear D gene. The germline gives CDR1 SGHNT, CDR2 YENEEA. CDR3 length: 13 amino acids. V was cut by 2 bases and J by 2 bases, with 6 bases left in between. The CDR3 region has the DNA TGTGCCAGCAGCTTATCAGGAAACTATGGCTACACCTTC. Residues: CASSLSGNYGYTF.

This clone was counted at least ten times. The chain joins TRBV20-1 to TRBJ2-1, with a tentative D call TRBD2 (5 bases). The CDR3 length is 13 residues. The germline V gene has CDR1 DFQATT and CDR2 SNEGSKA (reference sequence). Trimming stripped 4 bases from V and 0 bases from J, with 7 bases between. The CDR3 nucleotides are TGCAGTGCTATTCGGGACTCCTACAATGAGCAGTTCTTC. This gives the protein CSAIRDSYNEQFF.

V and J are TRBV12-3 or TRBV12-4 and TRBJ2-7, with 9 bases lining up with TRBD1. The V gene end was trimmed by 5 bases and the J gene end by 2 bases; junction bases not matched to a gene: 4. CDR3 size: 14 residues. As DNA, the CDR3 is TGTGCCAGCAGTAGCGGGACAGGGCCCTACGAGCAGTACTTC. It specifies CASSSGTGPYEQYF.

This clone has a single count. This chain links TRBV20-1 with TRBJ2-3; 8 nucleotides agree with TRBD2. CDR1 and CDR2 from the germline V gene are DFQATT and SNEGSKA (reference sequence). CDR3 length equals 16 residues. The trim removed 0 bases at V and 4 bases at J, leaving 9 bases unmatched. CDR3 protein: CSARDQGTSIADTQYF. Written as DNA, the CDR3 is TGCAGTGCTAGAGATCAGGGGACTAGTATCGCAGATACGCAGTATTTT.

This clone was observed at least ten times. J is TRBJ2-2 and V is TRBV6-6; 9 bases fit TRBD1. The CDR3 consists of 20 residues. Germline-derived CDR1 and CDR2 are MNHNY and SVGAGI (reference sequence). The V segment lost 4 bases and the J segment 0 bases; nucleotides outside the gene matches: 15. In DNA form, the CDR3 reads TGTGCCAGCAGTTCCCCCCTCCGAGGACAGGGGCCCGCGAACACCGGGGAGCTGTTTTTT. It encodes CASSSPLRGQGPANTGELFF.

Ten or more counts support this clone. The V gene is TRBV6-2 or TRBV6-3, the J gene TRBJ1-1; D unclear. The V end was cut by 4 bases, the J end by 0 bases, with 9 bases between. Germline lookup yields CDR1 MNHEY and CDR2 SVGEGT. The CDR3 extends over 14 amino acids. CDR3: CASSFKRLNTEAFF. DNA for the CDR3: TGTGCCAGCAGTTTTAAAAGGTTGAACACTGAAGCTTTCTTT.

This clone was observed at least ten times. The chain combines TRBV6-1 with TRBJ2-5, with 11 bases matching TRBD2. With V trimmed by 7 bases and J by 5 bases, 9 bases remained unmatched. The CDR3 runs to 15 residues. Germline lookup yields CDR1 MNHNS and CDR2 SASEGT. CDR3: CASNLIAGGQETQYF. CDR3 bases: TGTGCCAGCAATCTCATAGCGGGGGGGCAGGAGACCCAGTACTTC.

This chain joins TRBV6-2 or TRBV6-3 and TRBJ1-2; maybe TRBD1 (5 bases). The CDR3 extends over 14 amino acids. Trimming left V 1 base short and J 8 bases short, with 14 bases between. Germline CDR1 MNHEY, CDR2 SVGEGT. The CDR3 loop is CASSYYNGGGGYTF. The DNA of the CDR3 is TGTGCCAGCAGTTACTACAACGGGGGAGGCGGCTACACCTTC.

In this sample, this clone turned up many times. The genes are TRBV6-2 or TRBV6-3 and TRBJ2-7; 7 nucleotides align to TRBD2. The length of the CDR3 is 16 residues. Per the germline V gene, CDR1 is MNHEY and CDR2 is SVGEGT. V gave up 2 bases and J gave up 0 bases; unmatched junction bases: 7. The CDR3 here is CASSYRSGAPSYEQYF. CDR3 nucleotides: TGTGCCAGCAGTTACCGGAGCGGGGCCCCCTCCTACGAGCAGTACTTC.

The chain links TRBV7-6 to TRBJ2-7, with TRBD1 matching over 11 bases. From germline, CDR1 is SGHVS and CDR2 FNYEAQ. The CDR3 is 14 residues long. After removal of 4 bases from V and 2 bases from J, the junction contained 1 base not matched to a gene. CDR3 bases: TGTGCCAGCAGCTCGGGACAGGGGGCCTACGAGCAGTACTTC. Amino acids: CASSSGQGAYEQYF.

Of note for this clone: Given a much more abundant clone one base away, this may be a read error. This chain links TRBV18 with TRBJ2-1; TRBD2 is a possible D gene (6 bases). Germline assignment: CDR1 KGHSH and CDR2 LQKENI. The V gene lost 4 bases and the J gene lost 8 bases, with 21 bases spanning the gap. The CDR3 totals 16 residues. CDR3 loop: CASSLTGSRVSDEQFF. Here the CDR3 DNA reads TGTGCCAGCTCACTTACCGGGAGCCGAGTTTCCGATGAGCAGTTCTTC.

The gene calls are TRBV5-1 and TRBJ2-3, with TRBD2 identical over 11 bases. V trimming: 3 bases; J trimming: 1 base; junction bases outside the gene matches: 4. This CDR3 region has 16 residues. Germline values: CDR1 SGHRS, CDR2 YFSETQ. CDR3 sequence reads: CASSSILAGGTDTQYF. The CDR3 DNA reads TGCGCCAGCAGCTCGATACTAGCGGGAGGCACAGATACGCAGTATTTT.

This clone was detected a few times. The rearrangement links TRBV28 to TRBJ2-3; 13 bases are shared with TRBD2. CDR3 length: 21 residues. The germline V gene has CDR1 MDHEN and CDR2 SYDVKM. The junction had 15 bases not matched to a gene; V was cut back by 3 bases and J by 0 bases. CDR3 protein: CASSFLSGSGTSGASTDTQYF. CDR3 in DNA: TGTGCCAGCAGTTTCTTATCGGGATCCGGGACTAGCGGGGCAAGCACAGATACGCAGTATTTT.

There are many counts of this clone. This may be a read error: a much more frequent sequence differs by one nucleotide. The chain joins TRBV7-8 to TRBJ2-7; 8 bases fit TRBD2. Germline lookup yields CDR1 SGHVS and CDR2 FQNEAQ. This CDR3 has 16 residues. J was trimmed by 0 bases and V by 5 bases; bases with no gene match: 9. CDR3 nucleotides: TGTGCCAGCAGCCGAGGGGGGAGCGGGGGCTCCTACGAGCAGTACTTC. It encodes CASSRGGSGGSYEQYF. Based on the CDR3 plus reference TRBV7-8 and TRBJ2-7, the full variable domain is GAGVSQSPRYKVAKRGQDVALRCDPISGHVSLFWYQQALGQGPEFLTYFQNEAQLDKSGLPSDRFFAERPEGSVSTLKIQRTQQEDSAVYLCASSRGGSGGSYEQYFGPGTRLTVT.

This clone was seen repeatedly, ten times or more. This chain links TRBV7-3 with TRBJ2-2, with unresolved D. CDR3 size: 15 residues. Trimming stripped 1 base from V and 4 bases from J, with 10 bases between. CDR1 SGHTA and CDR2 FQGTGA come from the germline V gene. CDR3 DNA sequence: TGTGCCAGCAGCTTAAACGGGCTCAGCACCGGGGAGCTGTTTTTT. It translates to CASSLNGLSTGELFF.

By its share, this clone is medium-sized. CDR3 sequence: CAWRYRDSSYEQYF. In DNA, the CDR3 is TGTGCCTGGAGGTACCGGGACAGCTCCTACGAGCAGTACTTC. V and J are TRBV30 and TRBJ2-7; 7 positions agree with TRBD1. CDR1 GTSNPN and CDR2 SVGIG come from the germline V gene (reference sequence). This CDR3 is 14 amino acids long. The V segment lost 3 bases and the J segment 0 bases; nucleotides outside the gene matches: 5.

This sequence joins TRBV6-4 and TRBJ2-7, with D possibly TRBD2 on 6 matching bases. CDR3 length: 15 amino acids. V gave up 6 bases and J gave up 7 bases, with 22 bases separating them. Looked up from germline, CDR1 is MRHNA and CDR2 is SNTAGT. The CDR3 DNA follows: TGTGCCAGCAGACCAGAGGGCGGGACCTCTGAGGAGCAGTACTTC. Protein product: CASRPEGGTSEEQYF.